Following are 6 T cell receptor beta chains from one sample sequenced in a study of T-cell memory formation after mild COVID-19. One entry per CDR3 protein, called by TCRdb with MiXCR from the 5' RACE reads. This table holds 150,000 to 200,000 distinct CDR3 sequences, under 15% found once. Input material: PBMCs or a T cell subset sorted from them (not recorded which). These receptors all stem from a man between 18 and 29 years old who had mild COVID-19 (a few samples of this study predate the infection). Cell type and time point are not known.

This clonotype has just a few counts. The CDR3 protein is CASSLRAGETPLHF. CDR3 nucleotides: TGTGCCAGCAGCTTGAGGGCAGGAGAGACCCCCCTCCACTTT. The chain has TRBV5-6 and TRBJ1-6; D remains unclear. This CDR3 has 14 amino acids. From germline, CDR1 is SGHDT and CDR2 YYEEEE. Trimming took off 1 base at V and 13 bases at J, with 15 bases between the two ends.

This clonotype was observed a few times. This chain joins TRBV2 and TRBJ1-3, with unresolved D. CDR1 is SNHLY and CDR2 is FYNNEI in the germline V gene. The CDR3 is made up of 13 amino acids. The V end lost 6 bases, the J end lost 3 bases, and 9 bases lay between the germline ends. This chain's CDR3 is CASREFNGNTIYF. As DNA, the CDR3 is TGTGCCAGCAGAGAATTTAATGGAAACACCATATATTTT.

This clonotype has just a few counts. This chain uses TRBV20-1 with TRBJ2-2; TRBD2 agrees at 10 bases. The germline V gene has CDR1 DFQATT and CDR2 SNEGSKA (reference sequence). The V gene end was trimmed by 2 bases and the J gene end by 7 bases; junction bases not matched to a gene: 7. CDR3 size: 15 residues. The CDR3 nucleotides are TGCAGTGCTAGATCCCCTAGCGGGGGCGGCGGGGAGCTGTTTTTT. Translation gives CSARSPSGGGGELFF.

The rearrangement uses TRBV2 and TRBJ1-2; D unclear. The CDR3 is 14 amino acids. In germline, CDR1 is SNHLY, CDR2 FYNNEI. The ends were cut back, 5 bases at V and 2 bases at J, with 12 bases in the middle. CDR3 region: CASSPLTENYGYTF. DNA for the CDR3: TGTGCCAGCAGTCCCCTTACAGAAAACTATGGCTACACCTTC.

The chain has TRBV10-2 and TRBJ2-7, with TRBD1 identical over 10 bases. Unmatched junction bases numbered 2, after V lost 7 bases and J lost 2 bases. The CDR3 spans 13 residues. The germline V gene encodes CDR1 WSHSY and CDR2 SAAADI. CDR3 DNA: TGCGCCAGCAAGGGACAGGGGACCTACGAGCAGTACTTC. Protein product: CASKGQGTYEQYF.

This clonotype occurred many times. This chain connects TRBV11-2 to TRBJ2-3; D may be TRBD1 (8 bases). The CDR3 extends over 15 amino acids. V lost 4 bases to trimming and J lost 4 bases, with 15 bases between them. The germline V gene has CDR1 SGHAT and CDR2 FQNNGV. In nucleotides, the CDR3 is TGTGCCAGCAGCTCCTACAGGGGGAGGGCAGATACGCAGTATTTT. Amino acids: CASSSYRGRADTQYF.